This T cell receptor beta chain was recovered during a study of blood T cells in healthy people across ages. Combining a sample-barcoded 5' primer with a J-beta primer mix, a second PCR ran for roughly 6 to 11 cycles. TCRdb recomputed calls from the 5' RACE reads with MiXCR, one row per CDR3 protein. The table has about 1.5 million distinct CDR3 sequences, 35% to 45% seen once; the top ten hold under 5%. This CDR3 is 12 amino acids long. Per the germline V gene, CDR1 is SGHTA and CDR2 is FQGNSA. V gave up 6 bases and J gave up 5 bases, with 10 bases separating them. This receptor was obtained from a young woman in good health. The V call is TRBV7-2, the J call TRBJ1-2; tentatively, D is TRBD1 (5 bases). Specimen: blood. CDR3 in DNA: TGTGCCAGCAGTAAAACAGGATATGGCTACACCTTC. Amino acids: CASSKTGYGYTF.